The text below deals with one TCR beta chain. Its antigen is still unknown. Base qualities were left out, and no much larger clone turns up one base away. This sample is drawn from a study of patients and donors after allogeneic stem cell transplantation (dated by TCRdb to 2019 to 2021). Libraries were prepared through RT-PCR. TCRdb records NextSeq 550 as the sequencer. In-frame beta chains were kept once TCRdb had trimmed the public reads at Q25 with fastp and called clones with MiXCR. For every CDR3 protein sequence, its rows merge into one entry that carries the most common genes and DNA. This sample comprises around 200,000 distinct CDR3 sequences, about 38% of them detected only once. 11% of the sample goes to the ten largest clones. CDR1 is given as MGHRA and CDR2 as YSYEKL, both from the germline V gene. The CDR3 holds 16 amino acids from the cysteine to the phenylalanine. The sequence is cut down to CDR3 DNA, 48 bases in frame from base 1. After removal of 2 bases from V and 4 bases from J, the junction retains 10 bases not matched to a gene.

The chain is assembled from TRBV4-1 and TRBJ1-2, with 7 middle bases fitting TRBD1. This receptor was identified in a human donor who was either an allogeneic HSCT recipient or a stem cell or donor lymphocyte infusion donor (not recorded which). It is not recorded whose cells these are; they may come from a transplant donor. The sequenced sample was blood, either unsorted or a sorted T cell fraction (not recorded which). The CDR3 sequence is CASSQIRQGWRYGYTF. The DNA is TGCGCCAGCAGCCAAATCCGACAGGGTTGGCGCTATGGCTACACCTTC.